Each of the 19 T cell receptor beta chains below was sequenced from the same sample in a study of blood T cell repertoires in COVID-19. Produced via immunoSEQ multiplex PCR; TCRdb's table is partial and in-frame only. The top ten clones hold roughly 2.6% of a sample with 70,000 to 95,000 clones, roughly 90% of them seen once. Sequencing was done on a sample of peripheral blood. The source is a man aged 50-60 years with COVID-19, enrolled during active disease.

This rearrangement joins TRBV5-5 to TRBJ1-2; 8 nucleotides agree with TRBD1. After removal of 2 bases from V and 4 bases from J, the junction contained 4 bases not matched to a gene. Germline CDR1 SGHKS, CDR2 YYEKEE (reference sequence). The CDR3 totals 14 residues. CDR3 residues: CASSFGQGSYGYTF. The CDR3 DNA sequence: TGTGCCAGCAGCTTCGGACAGGGCTCCTATGGCTACACCTTC.

The V and J genes are TRBV5-8 and TRBJ1-2, with 9 nucleotides matching TRBD1. Germline V gene sequence: CDR1 SGHTS, CDR2 YDEGEE. The CDR3 has 14 residues. The trim removed 1 base at V and 7 bases at J, leaving 5 bases unmatched. As DNA, the CDR3 is TGTGCCAGCAGCTTGATGGACAGGGGAGGTGGCTACACCTTC. This codes for CASSLMDRGGGYTF.

The genes are TRBV19 and TRBJ1-4; 8 bases are shared with TRBD1. Trimming removed 3 bases from V and 4 bases from J; junction bases left unmatched: 4. This CDR3 has 15 residues. Germline CDR1 and CDR2: LNHDA and SQIVND (reference sequence). CDR3: CASSILDRDNEKLFF. DNA of the CDR3: TGTGCCAGTAGTATCCTGGACAGGGATAATGAAAAACTGTTTTTT.

The chain combines TRBV27 with TRBJ1-1, with D possibly matching TRBD1 (5 bases). Per germline, CDR1 MNHEY and CDR2 SMNVEV (reference sequence). This CDR3 region has 13 residues. Trimming took off 10 bases at V and 1 base at J, with 13 bases between the two ends. CDR3 in DNA: TGTGCCACCTCCGACAGACAGAACACTGAAGCTTTCTTT. Protein product: CATSDRQNTEAFF.

V and J are TRBV5-1 and TRBJ1-1; possibly TRBD1 for D (5 bases). Trimming stripped 2 bases from V and 7 bases from J, with 18 bases between. Germline CDR1 SGHRS, CDR2 YFSETQ. The CDR3 is made up of 15 amino acids. The CDR3 DNA reads as TGCGCCAGCAGCTTTCCCACGGCAGGGAAGGGTGAAGCTTTCTTT. It encodes CASSFPTAGKGEAFF. The full variable domain, in which reference TRBV5-1 and TRBJ1-1 provide the parts outside the CDR3, is KAGVTQTPRYLIKTRGQQVTLSCSPISGHRSVSWYQQTPGQGLQFLFEYFSETQRNKGNFPGRFSGRQFSNSRSEMNVSTLELGDSALYLCASSFPTAGKGEAFFGQGTRLTVV.

J is TRBJ1-4 and V is TRBV7-2; 9 positions match TRBD1. V shed 5 bases and J 8 bases; nucleotides not matched to a gene: 15. The CDR3 runs 17 residues. Germline CDR1 is SGHTA and CDR2 is FQGNSA. As DNA, the CDR3 is TGTGCCAGCAGCGCCGGGACAGGGTTCGGTTCGAGAGAAAAACTGTTTTTT. Translated: CASSAGTGFGSREKLFF. Variable domain in full (rest from reference TRBV7-2 and TRBJ1-4): GAGVSQSPSNKVTEKGKDVELRCDPISGHTALYWYRQSLGQGLEFLIYFQGNSAPDKSGLPSDRFSAERTGGSVSTLTIQRTQQEDSAVYLCASSAGTGFGSREKLFFGSGTQLSVL.

The V and J genes are TRBV29-1 and TRBJ2-3; D might be TRBD2 (7 bases). Germline V gives CDR1 SQVTM, CDR2 ANQGSEA. This CDR3 is 13 amino acids long. The V end lost 7 bases, the J end lost 7 bases, and 18 bases lay between the germline ends. The CDR3 loop is CSDTAGGAYTQYF. DNA for the CDR3: TGCAGCGATACCGCTGGGGGGGCCTATACGCAGTATTTT.

This CDR3 is CASSYSLNTGELFF. The CDR3 nucleotides read TGTGCCAGCAGTTACTCCCTAAACACCGGGGAGCTGTTTTTT. This chain connects TRBV6-6 to TRBJ2-2; no firm D call. There are 14 residues in the CDR3. The germline V gene encodes CDR1 MNHNY and CDR2 SVGAGI (reference sequence). V lost 0 bases and J 2 bases, leaving 4 bases between the germline ends.

V and J are TRBV27 and TRBJ1-3, with a weak D call TRBD1 (5 bases). The CDR3 is 15 amino acids. The germline CDR1 and CDR2 sequences are MNHEY and SMNVEV (reference sequence). V dropped 2 bases and J dropped 4 bases, with 12 bases sitting between them. This CDR3 reads CASSLMGGSGNTIYF. In nucleotides, the CDR3 is TGTGCCAGCAGTTTAATGGGGGGATCCGGAAACACCATATATTTT.

The rearrangement links TRBV19 to TRBJ1-2; the match to TRBD1 covers 11 bases. Germline CDR1 and CDR2: LNHDA and SQIVND (reference sequence). The ends lost 4 bases at V and 4 bases at J; junction bases unmatched: 5. The CDR3 is 15 residues long. The CDR3 sequence is CASSTEGTGGYGYTF. CDR3 sequence (DNA): TGTGCCAGTAGTACCGAGGGGACAGGGGGCTATGGCTACACCTTC.

The chain combines TRBV27 with TRBJ1-4, with 8 bases matching TRBD1. Trimming removed 2 bases from V and 7 bases from J; junction bases left unmatched: 6. The germline gives CDR1 MNHEY, CDR2 SMNVEV (reference sequence). The CDR3 runs 15 residues. CDR3 residues: CASSLGQGAFEKLFF. DNA for the CDR3: TGTGCCAGCAGTTTAGGGCAGGGGGCATTTGAAAAACTGTTTTTT.

The CDR3 loop reads CASRLSGTGELFF. The CDR3 DNA reads TGTGCCAGCAGACTTAGCGGCACCGGGGAGCTGTTTTTT. This rearrangement joins TRBV6-5 to TRBJ2-2; D is perhaps TRBD2 (6 bases). The germline V gene encodes CDR1 MNHEY and CDR2 SVGAGI. The CDR3 extends over 13 amino acids. The V end lost 6 bases, the J end lost 4 bases, and 9 bases lay between the germline ends.

The gene calls are TRBV18 and TRBJ1-4; D is uncertain. V lost 1 base and J 4 bases, leaving 10 bases between the germline ends. Germline CDR1 is KGHSH and CDR2 is LQKENI. CDR3 length equals 15 residues. CDR3 nucleotides: TGTGCCAGCTCACCACGGAGGGCTGATAATGAAAAACTGTTTTTT. This gives the protein CASSPRRADNEKLFF.

The gene calls are TRBV30 and TRBJ2-7; TRBD2 matches 10 bases. CDR3 length: 15 residues. The germline gives CDR1 GTSNPN, CDR2 SVGIG (reference sequence). J lost 3 bases, V lost 2 bases, and 7 bases had no gene match. This CDR3 reads CAWSWTSGPYYEQYF. Here the CDR3 DNA reads TGTGCCTGGAGTTGGACTAGCGGACCTTACTACGAGCAGTACTTC.

The chain carries TRBV13 and TRBJ1-2, with 11 nucleotides matching TRBD1. Germline V gene lookup returns CDR1 PRHDT and CDR2 FYEKMQ (reference sequence). The junction had 5 bases not matched to a gene; V was cut back by 3 bases and J by 5 bases. This CDR3 has 15 residues. CDR3 DNA sequence: TGTGCCAGCAGCTTCAGGGACAGGGGGAAGTATGGCTACACCTTC. It is translated as CASSFRDRGKYGYTF. Full variable domain (remainder filled in from reference TRBV13 and TRBJ1-2): AAGVIQSPRHLIKEKRETATLKCYPIPRHDTVYWYQQGPGQDPQFLISFYEKMQSDKGSIPDRFSAQQFSDYHSELNMSSLELGDSALYFCASSFRDRGKYGYTFGSGTRLTVV.

V and J are TRBV6-1 and TRBJ1-5; D remains unclear. The V gene lost 2 bases and the J gene lost 5 bases, with 7 bases spanning the gap. This CDR3 comprises 13 residues. Germline CDR1 reads MNHNS; CDR2 reads SASEGT. The CDR3 nucleotides are TGTGCCAGCAGTGAAACTAGTGATCAGCCCCAGCATTTT. It specifies CASSETSDQPQHF.

The chain uses TRBV3-1 (or the pseudogene TRBV3-2) and TRBJ2-1; 8 bases agree with TRBD1. V was pared by 8 bases and J by 4 bases, with 7 bases of the junction left unmatched. The CDR3 runs to 14 residues. Germline CDR1 and CDR2: LGHDT and YNNKEL (reference sequence). The CDR3, as DNA: TGTGCCAGCCCACAGGGGGTGGAATACAATGAGCAGTTCTTC. This translates into CASPQGVEYNEQFF.

The chain links TRBV19 to TRBJ1-4; TRBD1 matches 8 bases. V dropped 5 bases and J dropped 4; count of bases not matched to a gene: 6. CDR1 is LNHDA and CDR2 is SQIVND in the germline V gene (reference sequence). This CDR3 has 15 amino acids. CDR3 loop: CASSQGAHGNEKLFF. The DNA for the CDR3 is TGTGCCAGTAGTCAGGGGGCGCATGGTAATGAAAAACTGTTTTTT.

The chain links TRBV7-2 to TRBJ2-1; D gene unclear. Trimming took 7 bases from V and 5 from J, leaving 18 bases between them. The CDR3 totals 15 residues. The germline V gene encodes CDR1 SGHTA and CDR2 FQGNSA. The CDR3 reads CASKPNLLRDNEQFF. CDR3 nucleotides: TGTGCCAGCAAACCAAACCTCTTGCGTGACAATGAGCAGTTCTTC.